This TCR beta chain was recovered during a study of blood T cell repertoires in COVID-19. Study-level information: Donors in the United States, Italy and Spain gave samples during acute or convalescent COVID-19.

Sequencing used immunoSEQ multiplex PCR; TCRdb keeps in-frame clones, though not all of them. The profile shows 300,000 to 450,000 clones, roughly 86% of them singletons. CDR1 is SGHTA and CDR2 is FQGTGA in the germline V gene. The CDR3 runs 14 residues. The V and J ends lost 8 bases and 7 bases, in that order; junction bases with no gene match: 11. The V and J genes are TRBV7-3 and TRBJ2-1, with TRBD2 matching over 7 bases. The specimen was peripheral blood. This receptor was taken from a woman in her twenties or thirties with COVID-19, enrolled during active disease. CDR3 residues: CASSRLAGGNEQFF. As DNA, the CDR3 is TGTGCCAGCTCCCGACTAGCAGGAGGTAATGAGCAGTTCTTC.